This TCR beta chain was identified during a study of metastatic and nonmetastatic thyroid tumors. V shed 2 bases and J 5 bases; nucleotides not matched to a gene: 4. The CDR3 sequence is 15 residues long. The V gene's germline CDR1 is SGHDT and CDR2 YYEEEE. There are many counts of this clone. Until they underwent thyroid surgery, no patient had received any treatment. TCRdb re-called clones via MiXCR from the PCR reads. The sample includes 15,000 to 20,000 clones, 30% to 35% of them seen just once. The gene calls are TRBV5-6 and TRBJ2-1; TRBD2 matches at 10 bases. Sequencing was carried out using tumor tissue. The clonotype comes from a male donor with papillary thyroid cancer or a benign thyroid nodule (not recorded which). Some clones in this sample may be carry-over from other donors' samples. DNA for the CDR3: TGTGCCAGCAGCTTTCGGACTAGCGGCCACAATGAGCAGTTCTTC. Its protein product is CASSFRTSGHNEQFF. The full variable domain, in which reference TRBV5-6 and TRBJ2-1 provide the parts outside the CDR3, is DAGVTQSPTHLIKTRGQQVTLRCSPKSGHDTVSWYQQALGQGPQFIFQYYEEEERQRGNFPDRFSGHQFPNYSSELNVNALLLGDSALYLCASSFRTSGHNEQFFGPGTRLTVL.